The TCR beta chain described here comes from a study of graft-versus-host responses after intestinal transplantation. Sequencing used immunoSEQ multiplex PCR; TCRdb keeps in-frame clones, though not all of them. The table shows about 120,000 clones, with 95% occurring only once. This clone came up once. Its target is not known. The sequence was obtained from a human donor who received an intestinal transplant. Sequencing was performed on unstimulated CD8+ T cells sorted from spleen or lymph node cells, taken before intestinal transplant.

The CDR3 here is CASSVAGSTNQPQHF. The CDR3 DNA reads TGTGCCAGCAGCGTTGCGGGGTCAACGAATCAGCCCCAGCATTTT. The chain employs TRBV9 and TRBJ1-5; D is unresolved. This CDR3 is built from 15 residues. Trimming removed 2 bases at V and 4 bases at J, with 13 bases between. Looked up from germline, CDR1 is SGDLS and CDR2 is YYNGEE.